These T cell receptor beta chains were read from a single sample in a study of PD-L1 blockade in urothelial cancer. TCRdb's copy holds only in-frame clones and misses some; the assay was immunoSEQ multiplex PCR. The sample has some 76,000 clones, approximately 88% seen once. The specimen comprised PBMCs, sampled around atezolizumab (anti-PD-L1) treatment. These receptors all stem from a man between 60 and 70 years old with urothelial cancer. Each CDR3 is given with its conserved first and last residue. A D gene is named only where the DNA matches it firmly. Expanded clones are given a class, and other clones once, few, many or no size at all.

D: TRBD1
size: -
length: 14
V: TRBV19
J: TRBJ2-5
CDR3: CASRRQGVQETQYF
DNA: TGTGCCAGTAGAAGACAGGGTGTCCAAGAGACCCAGTACTTC

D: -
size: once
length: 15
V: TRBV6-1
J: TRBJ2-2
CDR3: CASSRENRVPGELFF
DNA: TGTGCCAGCAGTAGGGAGAACAGGGTACCCGGGGAGCTGTTTTTT

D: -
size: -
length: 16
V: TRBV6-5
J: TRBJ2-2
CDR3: CASSYSSIAATGELFF
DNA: TGTGCCAGCAGTTACTCGAGCATAGCGGCCACCGGGGAGCTGTTTTTT

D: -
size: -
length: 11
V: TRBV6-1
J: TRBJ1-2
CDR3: CASSGSYGYTF
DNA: TGTGCCAGCAGTGGCAGCTATGGCTACACCTTC

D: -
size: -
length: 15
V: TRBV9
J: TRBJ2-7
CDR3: CASSVEAGASYEQYF
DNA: TGTGCCAGCAGCGTAGAGGCGGGGGCCTCCTACGAGCAGTACTTC

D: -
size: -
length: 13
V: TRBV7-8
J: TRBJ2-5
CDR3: CASTRDTQETQYF
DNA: TGTGCCAGCACCAGGGACACACAAGAGACCCAGTACTTC

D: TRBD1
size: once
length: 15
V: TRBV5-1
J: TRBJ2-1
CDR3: CASRGTGESYNEQFF
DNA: TGCGCCAGCAGAGGGACAGGGGAAAGCTACAATGAGCAGTTCTTC

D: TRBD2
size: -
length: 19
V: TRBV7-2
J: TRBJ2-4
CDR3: CASSLSVASGNFQKNIQYF
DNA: TGTGCCAGCAGCTTAAGTGTGGCTAGCGGGAATTTCCAGAAAAACATTCAGTACTTC

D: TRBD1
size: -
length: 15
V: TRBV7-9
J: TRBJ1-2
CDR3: CASSPFSLTGYGYTF
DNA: TGTGCCAGCAGCCCATTCTCCCTGACAGGGTATGGCTACACCTTC

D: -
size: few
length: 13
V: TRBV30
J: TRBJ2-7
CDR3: CAWGGDRSYEQYF
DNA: TGTGCCTGGGGCGGGGATCGCTCCTACGAGCAGTACTTC

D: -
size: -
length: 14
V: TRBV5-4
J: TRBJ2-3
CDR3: CASSHRTEQYTQYF
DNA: TGTGCCAGCAGCCACCGGACAGAGCAATATACGCAGTATTTT

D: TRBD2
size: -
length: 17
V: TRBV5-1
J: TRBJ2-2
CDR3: CASSLAVRGGQTGELFF
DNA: TGCGCCAGCAGCTTAGCCGTCCGGGGGGGCCAGACCGGGGAGCTGTTTTTT

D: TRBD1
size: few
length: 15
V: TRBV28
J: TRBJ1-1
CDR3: CASSGQGYGDTEAFF
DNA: TGTGCCAGCAGTGGACAGGGGTATGGTGACACTGAAGCTTTCTTT

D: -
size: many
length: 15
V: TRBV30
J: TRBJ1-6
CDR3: CAWSVGRAYNSPLHF
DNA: TGTGCCTGGAGTGTCGGGAGGGCCTATAATTCACCCCTCCACTTT

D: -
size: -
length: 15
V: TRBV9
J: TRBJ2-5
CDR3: CASSVRTGIGETQYF
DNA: TGTGCCAGCAGCGTTAGAACAGGGATAGGGGAGACCCAGTACTTC

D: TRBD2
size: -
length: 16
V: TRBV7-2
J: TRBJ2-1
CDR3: CASSLGLAGGQGEQFF
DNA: TGTGCCAGCAGCTTAGGACTAGCGGGGGGGCAGGGTGAGCAGTTCTTC

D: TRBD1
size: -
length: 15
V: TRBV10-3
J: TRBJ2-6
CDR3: CAINDRGSGANVLTF
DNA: TGTGCCATCAACGACAGGGGCTCTGGGGCCAACGTCCTGACTTTC

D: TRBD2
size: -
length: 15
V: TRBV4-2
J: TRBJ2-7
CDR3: CASSQGLAGGFEQYF
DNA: TGTGCCAGCAGCCAAGGCCTAGCGGGGGGTTTCGAGCAGTACTTC

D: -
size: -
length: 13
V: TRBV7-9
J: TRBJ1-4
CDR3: CASSSTGSEKLFF
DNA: TGTGCCAGCAGCTCCACGGGTAGCGAAAAACTGTTTTTT

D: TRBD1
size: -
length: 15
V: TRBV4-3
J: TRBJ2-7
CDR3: CASSIRTGGGYEQYF
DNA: TGCGCCAGCAGCATTAGGACAGGGGGCGGCTACGAGCAGTACTTC

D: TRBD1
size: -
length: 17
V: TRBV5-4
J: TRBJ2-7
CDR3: CASSLGSGTGLFYEQYF
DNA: TGTGCCAGCAGCTTGGGTTCCGGGACAGGCCTTTTTTACGAGCAGTACTTC

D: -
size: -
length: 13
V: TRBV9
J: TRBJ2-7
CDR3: CASSVGVGYEQYF
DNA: TGTGCCAGCAGCGTAGGAGTTGGCTACGAGCAGTACTTC

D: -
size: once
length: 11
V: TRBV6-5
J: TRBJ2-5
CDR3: CASSSVGGQYF
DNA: TGTGCCAGCAGTTCCGTGGGGGGGCAATACTTC

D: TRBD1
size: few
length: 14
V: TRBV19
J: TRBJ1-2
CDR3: CASTTGGASYGYTF
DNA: TGTGCCAGTACGACAGGGGGCGCGAGCTATGGCTACACCTTC

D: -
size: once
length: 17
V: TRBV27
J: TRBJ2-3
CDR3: CASSLSGDRLSTDTQYF
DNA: TGTGCCAGCAGTTTGTCAGGGGACCGGCTTAGCACAGATACGCAGTATTTT

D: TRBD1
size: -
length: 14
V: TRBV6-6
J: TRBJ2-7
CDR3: CASRTTGKVGEQYF
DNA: TGTGCCAGCAGAACGACAGGGAAGGTCGGCGAGCAGTACTTC

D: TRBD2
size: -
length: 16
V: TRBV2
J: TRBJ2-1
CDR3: CASSGWTSGDYNEQFF
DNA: TGTGCCAGCAGTGGATGGACTAGCGGGGATTACAATGAGCAGTTCTTC

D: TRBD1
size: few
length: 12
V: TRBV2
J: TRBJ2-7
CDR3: CASSGQGNREYF
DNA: TGTGCCAGCAGCGGACAGGGAAATCGAGAGTACTTC

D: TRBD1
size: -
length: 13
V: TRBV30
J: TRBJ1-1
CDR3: CAWTGQGASEAFF
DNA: TGTGCCTGGACGGGACAGGGGGCTAGTGAAGCTTTCTTT

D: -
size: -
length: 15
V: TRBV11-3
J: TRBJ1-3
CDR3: CASSLGSGSGNTIYF
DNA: TGTGCCAGCAGCTTAGGTAGCGGCTCTGGAAACACCATATATTTT

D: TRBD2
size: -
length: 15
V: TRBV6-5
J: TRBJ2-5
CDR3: CASSYSSGGQETQYF
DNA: TGTGCCAGCAGTTACTCTAGCGGGGGGCAAGAGACCCAGTACTTC

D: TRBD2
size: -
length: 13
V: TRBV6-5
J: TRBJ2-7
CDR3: CASSAGRQRGQYF
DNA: TGTGCCAGCAGCGCGGGACGGCAGCGGGGGCAGTACTTC

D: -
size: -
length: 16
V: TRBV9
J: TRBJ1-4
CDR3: CASSETSTAYNEKLFF
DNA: TGTGCCAGCAGCGAAACTTCGACAGCTTATAATGAAAAACTGTTTTTT

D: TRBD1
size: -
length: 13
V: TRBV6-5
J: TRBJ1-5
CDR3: CASSSDRGQPQHF
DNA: TGTGCCAGCAGTTCGGACAGGGGACAGCCCCAGCATTTT

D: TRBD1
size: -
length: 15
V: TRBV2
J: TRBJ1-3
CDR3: CASSSQGADGNTIYF
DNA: TGTGCCAGCAGTTCACAGGGGGCGGATGGAAACACCATATATTTT

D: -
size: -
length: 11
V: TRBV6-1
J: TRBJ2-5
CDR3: CAVGGIETQYF
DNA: TGTGCCGTCGGGGGTATCGAGACCCAGTACTTC

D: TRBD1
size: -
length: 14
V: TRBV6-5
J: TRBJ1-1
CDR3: CASSLDRGRTEAFF
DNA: TGTGCCAGCAGCCTGGACAGGGGGCGTACTGAAGCTTTCTTT

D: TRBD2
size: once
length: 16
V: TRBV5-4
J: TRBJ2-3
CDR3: CASSFPLAGGTDTQYF
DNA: TGTGCCAGCAGCTTTCCTCTAGCGGGAGGAACAGATACGCAGTATTTT

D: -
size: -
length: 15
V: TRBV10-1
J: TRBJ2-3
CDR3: CASRSYQGISDTQYF
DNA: TGCGCCAGCAGATCCTACCAGGGGATTTCAGATACGCAGTATTTT

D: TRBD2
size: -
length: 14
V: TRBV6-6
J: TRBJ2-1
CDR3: CASSSGLGLGEQFF
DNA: TGTGCCAGCAGTTCCGGACTAGGTCTTGGTGAGCAGTTCTTC

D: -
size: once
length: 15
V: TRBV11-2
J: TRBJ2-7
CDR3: CASSALVGLSYEQYF
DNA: TGTGCCAGCAGCGCGCTAGTGGGGCTCTCCTACGAGCAGTACTTC

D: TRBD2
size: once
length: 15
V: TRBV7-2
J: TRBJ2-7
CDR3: CASSLIAGSQYEQYF
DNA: TGTGCCAGCAGCCTCATAGCGGGTTCCCAGTACGAGCAGTACTTC

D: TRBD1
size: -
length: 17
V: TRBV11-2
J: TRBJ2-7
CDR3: CASSPVMSGGKSYEQYF
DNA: TGTGCCAGCAGCCCTGTAATGTCAGGGGGAAAATCCTACGAGCAGTACTTC

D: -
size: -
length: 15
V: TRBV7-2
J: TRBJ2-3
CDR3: CASSLSGRKADTQYF
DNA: TGTGCCAGCAGCCTTTCCGGCAGGAAGGCAGATACGCAGTATTTT

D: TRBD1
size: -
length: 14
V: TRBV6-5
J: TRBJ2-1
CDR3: CASSVGQGNNEQFF
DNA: TGTGCCAGCAGTGTTGGACAGGGAAACAATGAGCAGTTCTTC

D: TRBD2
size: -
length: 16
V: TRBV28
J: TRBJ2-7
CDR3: CASSITLAGASYEQYF
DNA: TGTGCCAGCAGTATTACTCTAGCGGGCGCCTCCTACGAGCAGTACTTC

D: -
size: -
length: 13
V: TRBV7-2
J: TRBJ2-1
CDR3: CASSFPGANEQFF
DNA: TGTGCCAGCAGCTTTCCGGGAGCTAATGAGCAGTTCTTC

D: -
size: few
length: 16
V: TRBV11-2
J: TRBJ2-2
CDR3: CASSLGGAANTGELFF
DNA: TGTGCCAGCAGCTTAGGAGGTGCAGCGAACACCGGGGAGCTGTTTTTT

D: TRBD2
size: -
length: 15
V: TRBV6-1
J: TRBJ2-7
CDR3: CASSGTSGGAYEQYF
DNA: TGTGCCAGCAGTGGGACTAGCGGGGGGGCCTACGAGCAGTACTTC

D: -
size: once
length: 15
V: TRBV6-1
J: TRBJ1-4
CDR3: CASSTHTGSNEKLFF
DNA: TGTGCCAGCAGTACCCATACAGGATCTAATGAAAAACTGTTTTTT

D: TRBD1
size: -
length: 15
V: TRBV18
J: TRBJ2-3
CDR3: CASSRDSPPSDTQYF
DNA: TGTGCCAGCTCAAGGGACAGCCCCCCATCGGATACGCAGTATTTT

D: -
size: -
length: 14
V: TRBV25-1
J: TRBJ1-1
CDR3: CASSSDRTNTEAFF
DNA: TGTGCCAGCAGTAGCGACAGGACGAACACTGAAGCTTTCTTT

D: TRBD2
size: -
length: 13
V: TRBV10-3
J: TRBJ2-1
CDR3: CASGTSGNNEQFF
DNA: TGTGCCAGCGGGACTAGCGGGAACAATGAGCAGTTCTTC